These T cell receptor beta chains were read from a single sample in a study of T cell repertoires in cytomegalovirus infection. Using its own MiXCR run on the reads, TCRdb lists one record per CDR3 protein. The sample shows roughly 640,000 distinct CDR3 sequences, 24% of them seen only once. Source material: CD8+ T cells from PBMCs. The receptors shown here come from a human donor in good health (CMV status not recorded). Some clones in this sample may be carry-over from other donors' samples. CDR3s include the opening cysteine and the closing phenylalanine or tryptophan. A D gene is named only where the DNA matches it firmly. Size is stated for part of the rows, as once, few or many counts, or as a class when the clone is expanded.

CDR3 length,clone size,V gene,J gene,D gene,CDR3 DNA,CDR3 protein
14,few,TRBV29-1,TRBJ1-2,.,TGCAGCGTTGAATCGGCAGGGAGCGGCTATGGCTACACCTTC,CSVESAGSGYGYTF
13,.,TRBV2,TRBJ2-1,.,TGTGCCAGCCCGCAGGGTACCTACAATGAGCAGTTCTTC,CASPQGTYNEQFF
18,few,TRBV19,TRBJ2-2,TRBD1,TGTGCCAGTAGTATAGATCGGGACAGGGGGCGCCGGACCGGGGAGCTGTTTTTT,CASSIDRDRGRRTGELFF
16,many,TRBV7-8,TRBJ1-2,.,TGTGCCAGCAGCTTAACCAGGGGAGGGCCTTACTATGGCTACACCTTC,CASSLTRGGPYYGYTF
18,few,TRBV5-4,TRBJ2-7,TRBD1,TGTGCCAGCAGCCCCTCGGGACAGGGAGGAATTTGGCCCTACGAGCAGTACTTC,CASSPSGQGGIWPYEQYF
17,many,TRBV7-9,TRBJ2-1,TRBD2,TGTGCCAGCAGACGCGCTGCGGGGGAACTGACTAGGCTTGGGCAGTTCTTC,CASRRAAGELTRLGQFF
16,once,TRBV3-1,TRBJ2-6,.,TGTGCCAGCAGCCCTAATGGGGGGCTCGGGGCCAACGTCCTGACTTTC,CASSPNGGLGANVLTF
15,.,TRBV4-3,TRBJ2-3,TRBD1,TGCGCCAGCAGCCAAAGGGACAGGTTCACAGATACGCAGTATTTT,CASSQRDRFTDTQYF
14,.,TRBV6-5,TRBJ1-1,.,TGTGCCAGCAGTTACGTTCGGATGAACACTGAAGCTTTCTTT,CASSYVRMNTEAFF
14,.,TRBV20-1,TRBJ2-7,TRBD1,TGCAGTGCTGGGGACAGGGGACTAGGCTACGAGCAGTACTTC,CSAGDRGLGYEQYF
18,.,TRBV5-5,TRBJ2-3,.,TGTGCCAGCGGATCACCCGCCGTTGGGTTTAGCGTCACAGATACGCAGTATTTT,CASGSPAVGFSVTDTQYF
17,.,TRBV19,TRBJ1-1,.,TGTGCCAGTAGTAAGAAAGACAGCCCTTGGAGGAACACTGAAGCTTTCTTT,CASSKKDSPWRNTEAFF
16,once,TRBV6-6,TRBJ2-1,TRBD1,TGTGCCAGCAGACCTTTCCGGGACAGTCCCAACAATGAACAGTTCTTC,CASRPFRDSPNNEQFF
15,few,TRBV14,TRBJ2-6,TRBD1,TGTGCCAGCAGCCAAGGACAGGGAGAGGCCAACGTCCTGACTTTC,CASSQGQGEANVLTF
15,many,TRBV7-2,TRBJ2-1,TRBD2,TGTGCCAGCAGCTTCCTAGCGGGGGATTACAATGAGCAGTTCTTC,CASSFLAGDYNEQFF
15,many,TRBV7-8,TRBJ1-5,.,TGTGCCAGCAGCTTAGAATACGGAGGCAATCAGCCCCAGCATTTT,CASSLEYGGNQPQHF
15,few,TRBV5-6,TRBJ1-1,.,TGTGCCAGCAGCTTTGAGGGTTTTTCGGGCACTGAAGCTTTCTTT,CASSFEGFSGTEAFF
11,.,TRBV29-1,TRBJ1-2,TRBD1,TGCAGCGCGGACAGGGGCTATGGCTACACCTTC,CSADRGYGYTF
16,many,TRBV7-2,TRBJ1-2,.,TGTGCCAGCAGCTTAGAGGAGATGTTTCTTAACTATGGCTACACCTTC,CASSLEEMFLNYGYTF
17,many,TRBV7-2,TRBJ2-1,.,TGTGCCAGCAGCATAGACAGTTTAGGGGGTCCCTACAATGAGCAGTTCTTC,CASSIDSLGGPYNEQFF
16,.,TRBV7-8,TRBJ1-1,TRBD1,TGTGCCAGCAGCTTCAATCCGGGACAGGGGAACACTGAAGCTTTCTTT,CASSFNPGQGNTEAFF
14,many,TRBV7-2,TRBJ1-2,TRBD1,TGTGCCAGCAGCGGTGTGACAGGGAACTATGGCTACACCTTC,CASSGVTGNYGYTF
15,.,TRBV19,TRBJ1-3,.,TGTGCCAGTAGTATCAGGACTTCCTCTGGAAACACCATATATTTT,CASSIRTSSGNTIYF
15,.,TRBV18,TRBJ1-5,.,TGTGCCAGCTCACTCGACAACGGTCGGGCTCAGCCCCAGCATTTT,CASSLDNGRAQPQHF